Listed below are T cell receptor beta chains from one sample, sequenced in a study of beta chain features in type 1 diabetes. Repertoires were generated with immunoSEQ multiplex PCR, while TCRdb's copy carries only in-frame clones and drops some. The table records just over 600,000 clones, roughly a sixth of them present only once. Sequencing used naive CD4+ T cells from blood. All receptors come from a man between 18 and 35 years old in good health. Each CDR3 is given with its conserved first and last residue. The D gene is left open where the match is weak. Size tells how often a clone was seen (once, few, many) or the class of an expanded clone, and some rows leave it out.

TRBJ1-2 TRBV10-3 few - 13 CAISESGSYGYTF TGTGCCATCAGTGAGTCTGGGTCCTATGGCTACACCTTC
TRBJ1-5 TRBV19 few - 16 CASSVRLFRGDQPQHF TGTGCCAGTAGTGTTCGACTCTTCCGGGGGGATCAGCCCCAGCATTTT
TRBJ1-5 TRBV7-2 - - 13 CASSLNSNQPQHF TGTGCCAGCAGCTTAAATAGCAATCAGCCCCAGCATTTT
TRBJ1-5 TRBV4-3 - - 13 CASSQDSTQPQHF TGCGCCAGCAGCCAAGATTCTACGCAGCCCCAGCATTTT
TRBJ1-1 TRBV20-1 few - 11 CSAGVVTEAFF TGCAGTGCCGGGGTTGTCACTGAAGCTTTCTTT
TRBJ2-2 TRBV5-1 - TRBD1 15 CASSLQQGATGELFF TGCGCCAGCAGCTTGCAACAGGGGGCCACCGGGGAGCTGTTTTTT
TRBJ2-1 TRBV18 - TRBD2 16 CASSPPGLAGVNEQFF TGTGCCAGCTCACCCCCGGGACTAGCGGGAGTCAATGAGCAGTTCTTC
TRBJ2-7 TRBV7-8 - - 14 CASSKDRIPYEQYF TGTGCCAGCAGCAAGGACAGAATTCCCTACGAGCAGTACTTC
TRBJ1-1 TRBV19 - - 15 CASSSAPGAGTEAFF TGTGCCAGTAGCTCTGCCCCGGGGGCTGGCACTGAAGCTTTCTTT
TRBJ2-3 TRBV19 few TRBD2 14 CASTGTSVGDTQYF TGTGCCAGTACGGGGACTAGCGTCGGCGATACGCAGTATTTT
TRBJ2-1 TRBV5-6 - TRBD2 15 CASSFLAGPYNEQFF TGTGCCAGCAGCTTTCTAGCGGGGCCCTACAATGAGCAGTTCTTC
TRBJ1-1 TRBV6-6 few - 12 CASSQPAPEAFF TGTGCCAGCAGCCAACCAGCCCCTGAAGCTTTCTTT
TRBJ2-7 TRBV28 few - 15 CASSRFLGPVNEQYF TGTGCCAGCAGTCGCTTTTTAGGGCCGGTAAACGAGCAGTACTTC
TRBJ1-2 TRBV20-1 - - 11 CSASQAYGYTF TGCAGTGCTAGCCAGGCCTATGGCTACACCTTC
TRBJ2-7 TRBV6-5 - - 15 CASRPSGTGPYEQYF TGTGCCAGCAGACCATCCGGGACGGGTCCCTACGAGCAGTACTTC
TRBJ2-2 TRBV4-2 few TRBD2 20 CASSQASGLAGVPNTGELFF TGTGCCAGCAGCCAAGCGTCAGGACTAGCGGGAGTTCCGAACACCGGGGAGCTGTTTTTT
TRBJ2-6 TRBV15 - TRBD1 18 CATSRGDRGRAGANVLTF TGTGCCACCAGCAGGGGGGACAGGGGGCGGGCTGGGGCCAACGTCCTGACTTTC
TRBJ2-5 TRBV5-6 few - 15 CASSLRTTSRETQYF TGTGCCAGCAGCTTGCGTACGACCAGTCGAGAGACCCAGTACTTC
TRBJ1-5 TRBV6-1 - - 14 CASRGPTINQPQHF TGTGCCAGCAGGGGACCGACCATTAATCAGCCCCAGCATTTT
TRBJ2-5 TRBV28 few - 15 CASSPLPDWRETQYF TGTGCCAGCAGCCCCCTACCCGACTGGAGGGAGACCCAGTACTTC
TRBJ1-1 TRBV5-4 few - 13 CASSFLGQGEAFF TGTGCCAGCAGCTTCCTGGGCCAAGGTGAAGCTTTCTTT
TRBJ2-5 TRBV7-2 few TRBD2 16 CASSFSGGSPWETQYF TGTGCCAGCAGCTTCAGCGGGGGCTCCCCATGGGAGACCCAGTACTTC
TRBJ2-7 TRBV7-9 few - 14 CASSLYEGGYEQYF TGTGCCAGCAGCTTATACGAGGGTGGTTACGAGCAGTACTTC
TRBJ1-2 TRBV28 few - 15 CASRNPRGGSNGYTF TGTGCCAGCAGGAACCCTCGGGGCGGTTCTAATGGCTACACCTTC
TRBJ2-1 TRBV21-1 - - 15 CASSKVDGRYNEQFF TGTGCCAGCAGCAAAGTCGATGGGAGGTACAATGAGCAGTTCTTC
TRBJ1-2 TRBV6-1 - - 13 CASSEVTSYGYTF TGTGCCAGCAGTGAAGTCACTAGCTATGGCTACACCTTC
TRBJ2-7 TRBV5-1 few - 14 CASILTPGSVEQYF TGCGCCAGCATTCTTACCCCCGGATCGGTCGAGCAGTACTTC
TRBJ2-5 TRBV21-1 - - 23 CASSKHLPESSLGPGQRKETQYF TGTGCCAGCAGCAAACATCTCCCCGAGTCGTCTCTGGGGCCAGGACAGAGGAAAGAGACCCAGTACTTC
TRBJ2-4 TRBV7-6 few - 13 CAAGNVAKNIQYF TGTGCAGCAGGGAACGTAGCCAAAAACATTCAGTACTTC
TRBJ2-6 TRBV14 many - 16 CASSQDSISGANVLTF TGTGCCAGCAGCCAAGATAGCATCTCTGGGGCCAACGTCCTGACTTTC
TRBJ1-2 TRBV7-8 few - 14 CASSPRPGNYGYTF TGTGCCAGCAGCCCACGCCCGGGGAACTATGGCTACACCTTC
TRBJ1-5 TRBV6-5 few TRBD1 15 CASSYTTGVDQPQHF TGTGCCAGCAGTTATACCACAGGGGTCGATCAGCCCCAGCATTTT
TRBJ1-5 TRBV5-8 few TRBD1 13 CASSLDRDRPQHF TGTGCCAGCAGCCTAGACAGGGACCGGCCCCAGCATTTT
TRBJ2-7 TRBV27 few TRBD2 14 CASRPTSSRYEQYF TGTGCCAGCAGACCGACTAGCTCCCGCTACGAGCAGTACTTC
TRBJ1-5 TRBV28 - TRBD1 15 CATLQGGLGNQPQHF TGTGCCACCCTACAGGGGGGTTTGGGCAATCAGCCCCAGCATTTT
TRBJ1-5 TRBV6-6 - - 14 CASSYQLRGQPQHF TGTGCCAGCAGTTACCAACTGAGGGGTCAGCCCCAGCATTTT
TRBJ2-2 TRBV15 few - 15 CATSRDRTDTGELFF TGTGCCACCAGCAGAGACAGGACGGACACCGGGGAGCTGTTTTTT
TRBJ1-3 TRBV4-3 few - 18 CASSQDVQPISSGNTIYF TGCGCCAGCAGCCAAGATGTACAGCCCATTAGCTCTGGAAACACCATATATTTT
TRBJ1-1 TRBV14 few - 12 CASSQGGTTVIF TGTGCCAGCAGCCAAGGCGGGACGACGGTAATCTTT
TRBJ1-4 TRBV28 few - 14 CASNGGATVEKLFF TGTGCCAGCAACGGCGGGGCGACAGTTGAAAAACTGTTTTTT
TRBJ2-3 TRBV4-1 few - 13 CASSRRLTDTQYF TGCGCCAGCAGCCGGCGGCTCACAGATACGCAGTATTTT
TRBJ2-1 TRBV30 - TRBD2 16 CAWSSQLAGGPNEQFF TGTGCCTGGAGTTCTCAACTAGCGGGGGGGCCCAATGAGCAGTTCTTC